The rows below give T cell receptor beta chains drawn from one sample of a study of blood T cell repertoires in COVID-19. TCRdb's copy holds only in-frame clones and misses some; the assay was immunoSEQ multiplex PCR. Found here are over 150,000 clones, 65% to 90% of them singletons; the top ten hold about 10%. Sequencing was performed on PBMCs or T cells enriched from blood (not recorded which). These receptors originate from a man aged 35-49 years who had recovered from COVID-19. CDR3s include the opening cysteine and the closing phenylalanine or tryptophan. D genes are given only for firm matches. A row's size may be missing; if present it is once, few, many or a size class.

TRBJ1-1	.	once	TRBV5-1	TGCGCCAGCAGCTTGAACAGGGAAATAGGAGCTTTCTTT	CASSLNREIGAFF
TRBJ1-2	.	few	TRBV6-5	TGTGCCAGCAGTTACCTCAGTAACTATGGCTACACCTTC	CASSYLSNYGYTF
TRBJ2-3	.	.	TRBV2	TGTGCCAGCAAGGAAAGGGCAGGGGTTAGCACAGATACGCAGTATTTT	CASKERAGVSTDTQYF
TRBJ2-7	.	.	TRBV18	TGTGCCAGCTCACCAGTCAGGCTTCCCTACGAGCAGTACTTC	CASSPVRLPYEQYF
TRBJ1-3	.	once	TRBV27	TGTGCCAGCAGCCCAGGCAGGGGCTTCTCTGGAAACACCATATATTTT	CASSPGRGFSGNTIYF
TRBJ2-3	TRBD2	once	TRBV2	TGTGCCAGCAGTCTGGCGGGAGAGCGGACGCAGTATTTT	CASSLAGERTQYF
TRBJ2-7	TRBD2	.	TRBV6-5	TGTGCCAGCCGGACTAGCAGCTACGAGCAGTACTTC	CASRTSSYEQYF
TRBJ2-5	TRBD2	.	TRBV4-3	TGCGCCAGCAGCCCTCGACTAGCTGGAGAGACCCAGTACTTC	CASSPRLAGETQYF
TRBJ1-1	TRBD1	.	TRBV19	TGTGCCAGTAGTCGACAGGGGGCAGGGGGCACTGAAGCTTTCTTT	CASSRQGAGGTEAFF
TRBJ1-2	.	.	TRBV7-9	TGTGCCAGCAGCTTCAACCCGGGAGGGGGCTATGGCTACACCTTC	CASSFNPGGGYGYTF
TRBJ2-7	TRBD1	.	TRBV9	TGTGCCAGCAGCGCCGGGACAGGGTATTACGAGCAGTACTTC	CASSAGTGYYEQYF
TRBJ1-1	TRBD1	few	TRBV29-1	TGCAGCGTTGAGGTGGACAGGGGCGGCACTGAAGCTTTCTTT	CSVEVDRGGTEAFF
TRBJ2-1	.	.	TRBV27	TGTGCCAGCAGTCGCGGAGAGGGAAGCTCCTACAATGAGCAGTTCTTC	CASSRGEGSSYNEQFF
TRBJ1-1	TRBD1	.	TRBV30	TGTGCCTGGAGCCATCGGACAGGATGGCGGGAAGCTTTCTTT	CAWSHRTGWREAFF
TRBJ2-1	TRBD2	.	TRBV7-8	TGTGCCAGCAGCTTTAGGGCGGGAGTGAGCGATGAGCAGTTCTTC	CASSFRAGVSDEQFF
TRBJ2-1	TRBD1	.	TRBV5-6	TGTGCCAGCCGGCAGGGGGCCTACAATGAGCAGTTCTTC	CASRQGAYNEQFF
TRBJ2-7	.	.	TRBV6-5	TGTGCCAGCAGCGCCGTAGGAGGGCCGGGCGAGCAGTACTTC	CASSAVGGPGEQYF
TRBJ2-2	TRBD1	.	TRBV6-5	TGTGCCAGCAGTTGGACAGGCGGGAACACCGGGGAGCTGTTTTTT	CASSWTGGNTGELFF
TRBJ1-2	.	.	TRBV7-2	TGTGCCAGCAGCTTAGCTCTAGGGGACTATGGCTACACCTTC	CASSLALGDYGYTF
TRBJ1-2	TRBD1	.	TRBV6-7	TGTGCCAGCAGTTCCTCCGGGACAGGGGTGAGTGGCTACACCTTC	CASSSSGTGVSGYTF
TRBJ1-4	TRBD1	.	TRBV5-6	TGTGCCAGCAGCCTGCTAGGGACAGGGAGGGAAAAACTGTTTTTT	CASSLLGTGREKLFF
TRBJ2-1	TRBD1	.	TRBV3-1/TRBV3-2	TGTGCCAGCAGCCTCACCGGGACAGGGGGCGGTGAGCAGTTCTTC	CASSLTGTGGGEQFF
TRBJ2-3	TRBD2	once	TRBV2	TGTGCCAGCCGACTAGCGGCCCTGGGGGGGACGCAGTATTTT	CASRLAALGGTQYF
TRBJ2-3	.	.	TRBV24-1	TGTGCCACCAGTCAGGGATGGCGGGATACGCAGTATTTT	CATSQGWRDTQYF
TRBJ1-1	.	.	TRBV20-1	TGCAGTGCTAGTGGGGCAGGATCATCGTCTCAGGCTTTCTTT	CSASGAGSSSQAFF
TRBJ1-2	.	.	TRBV4-3	TGCGCCAGCAGCCAAGATGGAGAGTTCGACTACACCTTC	CASSQDGEFDYTF
TRBJ2-1	.	.	TRBV21-1	TGTGCCAGCAGTTTAGGACTAGCGGTTTCCTACAATGAGCAGTTCTTC	CASSLGLAVSYNEQFF
TRBJ2-1	TRBD1	.	TRBV30	TGTGCCTGGACCGATGATTCAGGGGGAAGGCTCTTC	CAWTDDSGGRLF
TRBJ1-1	TRBD1	few	TRBV2	TGTGCCAGCAGTGAAATGGGACAGATGAACACTGAAGCTTTCTTT	CASSEMGQMNTEAFF
TRBJ2-1	TRBD1	.	TRBV7-9	TGTGCCAGCAGCTTAGAGGCAGGGGGTGGGCTCTCCTACAATGAGCAGTTCTTC	CASSLEAGGGLSYNEQFF
TRBJ1-2	.	.	TRBV7-9	TGTGCCAGCTCGTCATATGGCTACACCTTC	CASSSYGYTF
TRBJ2-1	TRBD2	.	TRBV18	TGTGCCAGCTCACCTACCCGGCCTAGCGGGCCCTCCTACAATGAGCAGTTCTTC	CASSPTRPSGPSYNEQFF
TRBJ1-6	TRBD1	.	TRBV28	TGTGCCAGCAGTTTCGAACAGGGGTGGAATTCACCCCTCCACTTT	CASSFEQGWNSPLHF
TRBJ2-3	.	.	TRBV28	TGTGCCAGCAGTCTAAGGGCAGGGAACACAGATACGCAGTATTTT	CASSLRAGNTDTQYF
TRBJ1-2	TRBD1	.	TRBV7-2	TGTGCCAGCAGCTTAGGGACAGGGCACTATGGCTACACCTTC	CASSLGTGHYGYTF
TRBJ2-1	TRBD2	.	TRBV7-9	TGTGCCAGCAGCTTAGGGGTAGCGGGAGGGCCGGATGAGCAGTTCTTC	CASSLGVAGGPDEQFF
TRBJ1-2	TRBD1	.	TRBV4-3	TGCGCCAGCAGCCAAGAAACCCTCGACAGGGGATTCTATGGCTACACCTTC	CASSQETLDRGFYGYTF
TRBJ1-5	.	.	TRBV12-3/TRBV12-4	TGTGCCAGCAGTTTTCGGGGGGATCAGCCCCAGCATTTT	CASSFRGDQPQHF
TRBJ1-1	.	.	TRBV6-6	TGTGCCAGCAGTCCCCGATCGATGGCCCGGAACACTGAAGCTTTCTTT	CASSPRSMARNTEAFF
TRBJ2-7	.	.	TRBV6-5	TGTGCCAGCACCAACCCTACGGGAGCCGGCGAGCAGTACTTC	CASTNPTGAGEQYF
TRBJ2-1	TRBD2	.	TRBV11-2	TGTGCCAGCAGCTTAAGGCTAGCGGGACCTATTGAGCAGTTCTTC	CASSLRLAGPIEQFF